This note documents a single TCR beta chain sequence. The source material, RNA transcripts, was used to amplify TCR beta CDR3 regions. The HTBI primer set served for first-round RT-PCR of the TCR CDR3. MiXCR, run by TCRdb on the multiplex PCR reads, gives a single entry per CDR3 protein. This sample has about 590,000 distinct CDR3 sequences, with approximately 15% found just once. V lost 7 bases to trimming and J lost 2 bases, with 11 bases between them. The CDR3 spans 13 residues. CDR1 and CDR2 from the germline V gene are SNHLY and FYNNEI. From 10 ml of fresh peripheral blood, PBMCs were isolated. The sample originates from a study of T cells in Graves' hyperthyroidism and ophthalmopathy.

The sequence was collected from a woman aged 30 to 39 with Graves' hyperthyroidism. V and J are TRBV2 and TRBJ1-2; TRBD1 might be the D (5 bases). Sequenced sample: blood. This chain's CDR3 is CASKSGPNYGYTF. The CDR3 nucleotides are TGTGCCAGCAAATCAGGGCCCAACTATGGCTACACCTTC.